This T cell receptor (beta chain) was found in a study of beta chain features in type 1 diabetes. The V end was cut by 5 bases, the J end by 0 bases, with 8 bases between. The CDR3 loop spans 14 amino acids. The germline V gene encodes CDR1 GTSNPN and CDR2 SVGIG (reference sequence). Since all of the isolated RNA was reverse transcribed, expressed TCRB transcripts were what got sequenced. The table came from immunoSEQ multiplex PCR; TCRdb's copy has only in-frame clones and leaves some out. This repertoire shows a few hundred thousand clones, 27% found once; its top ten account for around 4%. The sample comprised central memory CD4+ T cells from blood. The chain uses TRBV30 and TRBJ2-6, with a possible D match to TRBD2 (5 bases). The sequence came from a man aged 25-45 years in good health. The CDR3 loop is CAWQGSSGANVLTF. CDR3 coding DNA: TGTGCCTGGCAAGGGAGCTCTGGGGCCAACGTCCTGACTTTC.